This T cell receptor (beta chain) was recovered during a study of blood T cell repertoires in COVID-19. In the study overall: Acute and convalescent COVID-19 samples came from the United States, Italy and Spain. Sources were T cells, B-cell-depleted T cells, or PBMCs; the material itself was cDNA or gDNA.

The J segment lost 2 bases and the V segment lost 4 bases, leaving 7 bases of the junction unmatched. The CDR3 loop spans 15 amino acids. Looked up from germline, CDR1 is SGDLS and CDR2 is YYNGEE. Original handling: Reference gene primers were amplified, and this amplification served to estimate nucleated cell counts. TCRdb's table, derived via immunoSEQ multiplex PCR, lists solely in-frame clones and lacks some. That table is the source of V, J and clone size, and D and trimming were worked out from the DNA. The profile shows a few hundred thousand clones, just over 85% of them singletons. This TCR was recovered from a woman aged 25 to 39 with active or convalescent COVID-19. This chain joins TRBV9 and TRBJ1-2, with TRBD1 matching over 8 bases. Material for sequencing was peripheral blood. DNA of the CDR3: TGTGCCAGCAGCCGGGAAACAGGGGGAAACTATGGCTACACCTTC. Protein product: CASSRETGGNYGYTF. Full variable domain (remainder filled in from reference TRBV9 and TRBJ1-2): DSGVTQTPKHLITATGQRVTLRCSPRSGDLSVYWYQQSLDQGLQFLIQYYNGEERAKGNILERFSAQQFPDLHSELNLSSLELGDSALYFCASSRETGGNYGYTFGSGTRLTVV.